This record looks at one T cell receptor (beta chain) sequence and its context. This clone was found once. Its antigen remains unidentified. No qualities accompany the bases; no much larger clone lies one base away. A single peripheral blood draw of approximately 120 mL on average was collected from each donor into heparinised tubes. A BD FACSAria II was used to sort naive, central memory, regulatory and stem cell-like memory CD4+ T cells with a panel that included CD45RO, CCR7, CD25, CD127, CD95 and CD27. A purity above 95% was achieved for all sorted populations. PBMCs were isolated right away by Lymphoprep density gradient centrifugation and were stained directly, without culture. To minimize batch effects, samples were stained and sorted in pairs, one healthy donor with one patient per experiment. The High Capacity cDNA Reverse Transcription Kit was used to reverse transcribe all of the isolated RNA, meaning that expressed TCRB transcripts were what got sequenced. Deep immunoSEQ sequencing was performed on naive, central memory and regulatory T cell samples, with an average of roughly 3.5 million total reads per sample. Sorted cells were lysed in RLT buffer, and RNA was extracted using DNase-treated RNeasy Micro or Mini kits according to cell number. Each cell subset was processed separately to prevent cross-contamination, with patient and healthy donor samples processed together. Using the immunoSEQ multiplex PCR, TCRB sequences were amplified from cDNA into 87-bp fragments spanning the CDR3 region. Sequencing of the amplicons was done on the Illumina HiSeq platform. Processing in the source paper ran as follows. PCR bias was computationally corrected using synthetic template baselines, reads within Hamming distance 2 were collapsed, and singletons that could not be merged were discarded. By aligning reads against IMGT, V, D and J genes, CDR3 length, and insertions or deletions at six rearrangement sites were assigned. Within each subset, clonotype counts were normalized to sorted cell number, after which true diversity and Gini coefficients were computed with the tcR R package. The overlap coefficient, calculated on TCRB nucleotide sequences, was used to quantify repertoire sharing. Out-of-frame TCRB sequences from naive cells were analyzed as a proxy for the pre-selection repertoire. The source is immuneACCESS, and TCRdb retained only in-frame sequences with V and J called. Part of the clones is not carried over; for the studies checked, unresolved V genes explain less than half of this, and the remainder is unexplained. The V and J calls and clone size are taken from that table; D and trimming were inferred from the DNA. This sample lists roughly 230,000 clones; roughly 9.6% were detected once. The ten largest clones take up about 0.037% of the sample.

This specimen belongs to a study of beta chain features in type 1 diabetes (dated 2018 in TCRdb). A note on the overall study: Patients and healthy donors did not differ in mean age, gender distribution, total cell number or subset yield. A total of about 100 million sorted cells were examined across all samples, and RNA yield correlated strongly with the number of cells per subset. Regulatory and stem cell-like memory subsets were obtained from only 8 patients and about 8 healthy donors, while naive and central memory subsets were obtained from all 30 or so donors. In the study, TCRB repertoires of sorted circulating CD4+ T cell subsets from recently diagnosed type 1 diabetes patients were compared with those of matched healthy donors. The investigation overall reported the following: Because cDNA rather than genomic DNA was sequenced, highly expressing activated cells could have been over-represented, although no difference in activation and CD3 levels was found between groups. At VDJ recombination sites, type 1 diabetes patients had fewer insertions and more deleted nucleotides, which implies abnormalities in thymic rearrangement. Type 1 diabetes patients showed a moderate but significant shortening of TCRB CDR3 length in all four CD4+ subsets. Shorter templates might have been favored by PCR, but patient and control samples were amplified and corrected together, so both groups would have been affected equally by any skew. Naive, central memory and regulatory TCRB repertoires appeared to be more alike among patients than among healthy donors. Because small numbers of individuals were included in the HLA sub-analyses, any influence of HLA type on TCRB rearrangement was left unresolved.

The CDR3 goes from the cysteine to the phenylalanine over 16 residues. The DNA shown is the 48-base CDR3, in frame from base 1. The junction shows trimming of 1 base on V and 7 bases on J, and the gene matches do not reach 7 bases of it. Taken from the germline V gene, the CDR1 and CDR2 loops are SGHRS and YFSETQ. The sequence joins TRBV5-1 to TRBJ2-3; 12 middle bases align to TRBD2. Sequenced sample: naive CD4+ T cells from blood. This specimen's cell subset or site label, interpreted: true naive CD4+ T cells. The sequence was obtained from a woman aged 18-29 years in good health. The DNA is as follows: TGCGCCAGCAGCTTGCCGCTAGCGGGGGGGACGAATACGCAGTATTTT. The resulting protein is CASSLPLAGGTNTQYF.